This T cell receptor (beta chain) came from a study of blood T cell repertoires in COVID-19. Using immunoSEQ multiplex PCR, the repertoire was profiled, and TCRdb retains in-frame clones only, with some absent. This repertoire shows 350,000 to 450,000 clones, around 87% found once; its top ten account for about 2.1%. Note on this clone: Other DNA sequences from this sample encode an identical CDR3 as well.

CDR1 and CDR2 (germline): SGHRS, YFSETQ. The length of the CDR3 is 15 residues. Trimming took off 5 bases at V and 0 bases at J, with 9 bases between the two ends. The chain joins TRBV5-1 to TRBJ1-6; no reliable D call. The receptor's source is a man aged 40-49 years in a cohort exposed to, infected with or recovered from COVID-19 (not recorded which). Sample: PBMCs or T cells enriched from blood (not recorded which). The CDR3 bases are TGCGCCAGCAGTCAAGGCGGCTCCTATAATTCACCCCTCCACTTT. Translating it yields CASSQGGSYNSPLHF.